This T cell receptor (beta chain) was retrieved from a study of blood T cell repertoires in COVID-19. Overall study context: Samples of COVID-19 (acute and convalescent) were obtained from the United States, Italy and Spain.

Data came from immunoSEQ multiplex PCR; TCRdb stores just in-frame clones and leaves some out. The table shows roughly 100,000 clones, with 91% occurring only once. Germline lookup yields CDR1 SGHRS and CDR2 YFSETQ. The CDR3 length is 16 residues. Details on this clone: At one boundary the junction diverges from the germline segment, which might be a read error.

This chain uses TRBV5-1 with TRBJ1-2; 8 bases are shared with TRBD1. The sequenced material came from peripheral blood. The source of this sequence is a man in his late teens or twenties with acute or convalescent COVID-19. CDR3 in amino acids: CASSLDGQGTKYGYTF. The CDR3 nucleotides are TGCGCCAGCAGCTTGGATGGACAGGGTACTAAGTATGGCTACACCTTC.